Listed here are 25 T cell receptor beta chains from one sample, sequenced in a study of blood T cell repertoires in COVID-19. Repertoires were generated with immunoSEQ multiplex PCR, while TCRdb's copy carries only in-frame clones and drops some. There are about 19,000 clones in the sample; 85% to 90% occur only once, and roughly 9.8% lies in the top ten. The sequencing input was peripheral blood. These receptor sequences come from a human donor in a cohort sampled during active COVID-19.

The chain uses TRBV2 and TRBJ2-6, with D tentatively TRBD2 (6 bases). V dropped 5 bases and J dropped 0 bases, with 8 bases sitting between them. The CDR3 spans 15 residues. CDR1 is SNHLY and CDR2 is FYNNEI in the germline V gene. CDR3 nucleotides: TGTGCCAGCAGTCGGGGGTTCTCTGGGGCCAACGTCCTGACTTTC. This codes for CASSRGFSGANVLTF.

The rearrangement links TRBV7-9 to TRBJ2-3; tentatively, D is TRBD1 (5 bases). The CDR3 loop spans 15 amino acids. CDR1 and CDR2 from the germline V gene are SEHNR and FQNEAQ (reference sequence). Trimming removed 5 bases from V and 1 base from J, with 13 bases in between. The CDR3 reads CASSQRRGGTDTQYF. CDR3 DNA sequence: TGTGCCAGCAGCCAGAGAAGGGGTGGCACAGATACGCAGTATTTT.

The chain carries TRBV28 and TRBJ2-7; 7 positions agree with TRBD1. V lost 2 bases and J lost 2; bases outside the gene matches: 24. Germline-derived CDR1 and CDR2 are MDHEN and SYDVKM. The CDR3 loop spans 21 amino acids. The CDR3 DNA is TGTGCCAGCAGTTTACCTACACCGGGACAGCACACCCAACAAGATCCCTACGAGCAGTACTTC. This codes for CASSLPTPGQHTQQDPYEQYF.

This chain connects TRBV28 to TRBJ1-6, with 8 bases matching TRBD1. The V and J ends lost 3 bases and 6 bases, in that order; junction bases with no gene match: 4. Per the germline V gene, CDR1 is MDHEN and CDR2 is SYDVKM. The CDR3 extends over 15 amino acids. Here the CDR3 DNA reads TGTGCCAGCAGTTTCTTGGACAGGGCTAATTCACCCCTCCACTTT. It yields the protein CASSFLDRANSPLHF.

V usage is TRBV3-1 (or the pseudogene TRBV3-2) and J usage is TRBJ1-3; possible D gene TRBD1, 5 bases. Germline CDR1 is LGHDT and CDR2 is YNNKEL (reference sequence). The CDR3 has 15 amino acids. Trimming left V 5 bases short and J 2 bases short, with 13 bases between. The CDR3 sequence: CASSLTGTAGNTIYF. The CDR3 bases are TGTGCCAGCAGCTTAACCGGGACTGCTGGAAACACCATATATTTT.

V is TRBV10-3 and J is TRBJ2-7; no firm D call. V was cut by 10 bases and J by 3 bases, with 10 bases left in between. CDR3 length: 11 amino acids. Germline values: CDR1 ENHRY, CDR2 SYGVKD. The CDR3 coding sequence is TGTGCCACCTCCCGGAGCTACGAGCAGTACTTC. It codes for CATSRSYEQYF.

The chain couples TRBV12-5 to TRBJ1-4; 9 nucleotides line up with TRBD1. Per germline, CDR1 LGHNT and CDR2 FRNRAP. After removal of 3 bases from V and 1 base from J, the junction contained 6 bases not matched to a gene. The CDR3 extends over 17 amino acids. This CDR3 reads CASGLRDREGTNEKLFF. In DNA form, the CDR3 reads TGTGCTAGTGGTTTAAGGGACAGGGAGGGAACTAATGAAAAACTGTTTTTT.

The V gene is TRBV7-8, the J gene TRBJ2-3; 13 bases are a match to TRBD2. V gave up 3 bases and J gave up 3 bases; unmatched junction bases: 0. There are 15 residues in the CDR3. Germline V CDR1 and CDR2: SGHVS, FQNEAQ. The chain's CDR3 is CASSLGLAGTDTQYF. In DNA form, the CDR3 reads TGTGCCAGCAGCTTGGGACTAGCGGGAACAGATACGCAGTATTTT.

There are a few counts of this clone. The chain has TRBV9 and TRBJ1-6, with a possible D match to TRBD1 (5 bases). The germline gives CDR1 SGDLS, CDR2 YYNGEE. The CDR3 totals 15 residues. Trimming pared 0 bases from V and 7 bases from J, leaving 11 bases between. The chain's CDR3 is CASSVGPEGNSPLHF. DNA for the CDR3: TGTGCCAGCAGCGTAGGACCGGAGGGGAATTCACCCCTCCACTTT.

The chain joins TRBV6-5 to TRBJ2-7; 8 bases fit TRBD2. From germline, CDR1 is MNHEY and CDR2 SVGAGI. The junction had 13 bases not matched to a gene; V was cut back by 8 bases and J by 7 bases. The CDR3 sequence is 14 residues long. Written as DNA, the CDR3 is TGTGCCAGCTGGTCGGGAGGGCTGGTGGGTGAGCAGTACTTC. Translation gives CASWSGGLVGEQYF.

CDR3 protein: CASSLVAGRNSPLHF. CDR3 sequence (DNA): TGTGCCAGCAGTTTGGTTGCAGGGCGGAATTCACCCCTCCACTTT. This sequence joins TRBV28 and TRBJ1-6; D perhaps matches TRBD1 (5 bases). This CDR3 spans 15 amino acids. Germline assignment: CDR1 MDHEN and CDR2 SYDVKM. The V end was cut by 3 bases, the J end by 7 bases, with 13 bases between.

The table lists this clone with a few counts. The CDR3 here is CASSTRTGGPEAFF. In DNA form, the CDR3 reads TGTGCCAGCAGTACCAGGACAGGTGGCCCTGAAGCTTTCTTT. The chain employs TRBV27 and TRBJ1-1; 7 nucleotides match TRBD1. The CDR3 is made up of 14 amino acids. V gave up 5 bases and J gave up 6 bases; unmatched junction bases: 9. Germline values: CDR1 MNHEY, CDR2 SMNVEV (reference sequence).

The chain couples TRBV27 to TRBJ2-5, with 8 bases fitting TRBD2. V shed 3 bases, J shed 5 bases, and the junction held 2 bases outside the gene matches. The germline gives CDR1 MNHEY, CDR2 SMNVEV (reference sequence). This CDR3 has 13 residues. CDR3: CASSFRGRETQYF. CDR3 bases: TGTGCCAGCAGTTTTCGCGGGAGGGAGACCCAGTACTTC.

V usage is TRBV15 and J usage is TRBJ2-7; 7 bases match TRBD2. The CDR3 is 15 residues long. J was trimmed by 5 bases and V by 1 base; bases with no gene match: 8. Germline CDR1 and CDR2: LNHNV and YYDKDF (reference sequence). DNA for the CDR3: TGTGCCACCAGCAGAGCTCGCGGGAGTATAGACGAGCAGTACTTC. Translation: CATSRARGSIDEQYF.

The chain has TRBV25-1 and TRBJ2-7; maybe TRBD1 (6 bases). This CDR3 has 13 amino acids. Germline V gene lookup returns CDR1 MGHDK and CDR2 SYGVNS. Trimming removed 4 bases at V and 2 bases at J, with 9 bases between. The CDR3 spells CASSVQGTYEQYF. The CDR3, as DNA: TGTGCCAGCAGTGTCCAGGGGACCTACGAGCAGTACTTC.

V gene TRBV28 combines with J gene TRBJ2-1, with 12 positions matching TRBD2. Germline-derived CDR1 and CDR2 are MDHEN and SYDVKM. CDR3 length: 16 residues. J lost 2 bases, V lost 5 bases, and 4 bases had no gene match. CDR3 sequence (DNA): TGTGCCAGCAGTGTAGGACTAGCGGGACCCTACAATGAGCAGTTCTTC. This codes for CASSVGLAGPYNEQFF.

The chain has TRBV4-2 and TRBJ1-2; D not certain. The CDR3 contains 12 residues. V lost 3 bases to trimming and J lost 5 bases, with 7 bases between them. Germline CDR1 and CDR2: LGHNA and YNFKEQ. CDR3 region: CASSQTGYGYTF. CDR3 nucleotide sequence: TGTGCCAGCAGCCAGACGGGGTATGGCTACACCTTC.

The V gene is TRBV3-1 (or the pseudogene TRBV3-2), the J gene TRBJ2-7, with 7 bases lining up with TRBD1. Trimming cost V 1 base and J 6 bases; bases outside gene matches: 6. Germline assignment: CDR1 LGHDT and CDR2 YNNKEL (reference sequence). The CDR3 is made up of 14 amino acids. The DNA of the CDR3 is TGTGCCAGCAGCCAAGCTGGGGGACAGTCCGAGCAGTACTTC. Translation: CASSQAGGQSEQYF.

The chain is built from TRBV7-3 and TRBJ2-7, with 10 bases fitting TRBD2. V shed 5 bases, J shed 7 bases, and the junction held 5 bases outside the gene matches. The CDR3 consists of 13 residues. CDR1 SGHTA and CDR2 FQGTGA come from the germline V gene. CDR3 nucleotides: TGTGCCAGCAGCCCGGGACTAGCGAAAGAGCAGTACTTC. This sequence encodes CASSPGLAKEQYF.

The chain is built from TRBV6-4 and TRBJ2-1; possibly TRBD2 for D (6 bases). CDR3 length equals 15 residues. Germline V CDR1 and CDR2: MRHNA, SNTAGT. The V end lost 6 bases, the J end lost 0 bases, and 12 bases lay between the germline ends. CDR3 DNA: TGTGCCAGCAGCCCGGGACTGGGCTCCTACAATGAGCAGTTCTTC. Amino acids: CASSPGLGSYNEQFF.

This chain connects TRBV20-1 to TRBJ1-4; 7 bases align to TRBD1. Germline V CDR1 and CDR2: DFQATT, SNEGSKA (reference sequence). The CDR3 has 14 residues. J was trimmed by 4 bases and V by 6 bases; bases with no gene match: 8. The CDR3 region is CSASRGQINEKLFF. CDR3 coding DNA: TGCAGTGCCAGTAGGGGACAGATTAATGAAAAACTGTTTTTT.

This clone was seen only once. V and J are TRBV28 and TRBJ2-6; TRBD1 might be the D (6 bases). The V gene lost 4 bases and the J gene lost 4 bases, with 11 bases spanning the gap. Germline-derived CDR1 and CDR2 are MDHEN and SYDVKM. The CDR3 loop spans 15 amino acids. The CDR3 spells CASSWGRRGANVLTF. The CDR3 coding sequence is TGTGCCAGCAGTTGGGGGCGGAGAGGGGCCAACGTCCTGACTTTC.

The rearrangement uses TRBV28 and TRBJ2-7, with a tentative D call TRBD2 (5 bases). Trimming stripped 3 bases from V and 5 bases from J, with 20 bases between. CDR1 and CDR2 (germline): MDHEN, SYDVKM. This CDR3 is built from 16 residues. CDR3 sequence reads: CASSLRAATPEDEQYF. CDR3 DNA sequence: TGTGCCAGCAGTTTGAGGGCCGCTACCCCGGAGGACGAGCAGTACTTC.

The chain has TRBV6-5 and TRBJ1-3; 7 bases line up with TRBD1. With V trimmed by 10 bases and J by 7 bases, 13 bases remained unmatched. Germline values: CDR1 MNHEY, CDR2 SVGAGI. CDR3 length equals 14 residues. CDR3 protein: CATTPRTGRNTIYF. The CDR3 DNA reads TGTGCCACCACCCCCCGGACAGGCCGGAACACCATATATTTT.

This chain joins TRBV18 and TRBJ1-6; TRBD1 agrees at 9 bases. There are 16 residues in the CDR3. Per germline, CDR1 KGHSH and CDR2 LQKENI. Trimming removed 3 bases from V and 10 bases from J; junction bases left unmatched: 10. CDR3 in DNA: TGTGCCAGCTCACCGATGGGACAGGGAACACACTCACCCCTCCACTTT. Translated, it gives CASSPMGQGTHSPLHF.